The 7 T cell receptor beta chains below all came from one sample that was sequenced in a study of a mutant IDH1 vaccine in newly diagnosed glioma. These receptors are not linked to any known antigen. Generated by immunoSEQ multiplex PCR, the TCRdb table keeps only in-frame clones and is missing some. The data hold 25,000 to 30,000 clones, with 65% to 80% observed a single time. Time point in this sample: week 5, during vaccination. Vaccination used 300 ug of mutant IDH1 20-mer peptide per dose, with topical imiquimod. Material: PBMCs, obtained from a glioma patient whose treatment included an IDH1 peptide vaccine. The receptors were gathered from a man aged 35-49 years with glioma.

The genes are TRBV5-1 and TRBJ1-2, with D hard to call. V gave up 4 bases and J gave up 4 bases, with 11 bases separating them. Looked up from germline, CDR1 is SGHRS and CDR2 is YFSETQ. This CDR3 region has 13 residues. CDR3 DNA: TGCGCCAGCAGCGGGCAAGGGAGCTATGGCTACACCTTC. This sequence encodes CASSGQGSYGYTF.

V is TRBV27 and J is TRBJ2-5; TRBD2 might be the D (6 bases). Trimming stripped 7 bases from V and 1 base from J, with 13 bases between. This CDR3 comprises 14 residues. Germline V gives CDR1 MNHEY, CDR2 SMNVEV (reference sequence). This CDR3 reads CASMGRGIQETQYF. The CDR3 DNA follows: TGTGCCAGCATGGGGCGGGGTATCCAAGAGACCCAGTACTTC.

Relative to its sample, this clone is medium-sized (0.01 to 0.1%). The chain combines TRBV18 with TRBJ1-5; D remains ambiguous. From germline, CDR1 is KGHSH and CDR2 LQKENI. Trimming cost V 3 bases and J 0 bases, with 18 bases left between them. This CDR3 has 18 residues. In nucleotides, the CDR3 is TGTGCCAGCTCACCTGGGGAGCAGACTAGATATAGCAATCAGCCCCAGCATTTT. It is translated as CASSPGEQTRYSNQPQHF.

V gene TRBV13 combines with J gene TRBJ1-1; 7 positions match TRBD1. The J segment lost 5 bases and the V segment lost 5 bases, leaving 2 bases of the junction unmatched. The CDR3 has 12 residues. In germline, CDR1 is PRHDT, CDR2 FYEKMQ (reference sequence). In nucleotides, the CDR3 is TGTGCCAGCAGCCCACAGGGGACTGAAGCTTTCTTT. This sequence encodes CASSPQGTEAFF.

J is TRBJ2-1 and V is TRBV10-3; the D gene is possibly TRBD2 (5 bases). Trimming stripped 0 bases from V and 0 bases from J, with 6 bases between. There are 15 residues in the CDR3. Per the germline V gene, CDR1 is ENHRY and CDR2 is SYGVKD. The CDR3 loop is CAISESGSSYNEQFF. CDR3 DNA sequence: TGTGCCATCAGTGAGTCTGGGAGCTCCTACAATGAGCAGTTCTTC.

The genes are TRBV11-3 and TRBJ2-6; unclear D gene. The CDR3 spans 17 residues. The germline V gene encodes CDR1 SGHNT and CDR2 YENEEA. V was pared by 1 base and J by 1 base, with 11 bases between. CDR3 sequence (DNA): TGTGCCAGCAGCTTAGCCAACTGGTCTTCTGGGGCCAACGTCCTGACTTTC. Translation gives CASSLANWSSGANVLTF.

This rearrangement joins TRBV6-5 to TRBJ2-3, with D maybe TRBD1 (6 bases). Germline values: CDR1 MNHEY, CDR2 SVGAGI. This CDR3 contains 15 residues. The V end was cut by 6 bases, the J end by 6 bases, with 19 bases between. CDR3: CASSYVGRGTDTQYF. CDR3 DNA: TGTGCCAGCAGCTACGTCGGCAGGGGAACGGATACGCAGTATTTT.